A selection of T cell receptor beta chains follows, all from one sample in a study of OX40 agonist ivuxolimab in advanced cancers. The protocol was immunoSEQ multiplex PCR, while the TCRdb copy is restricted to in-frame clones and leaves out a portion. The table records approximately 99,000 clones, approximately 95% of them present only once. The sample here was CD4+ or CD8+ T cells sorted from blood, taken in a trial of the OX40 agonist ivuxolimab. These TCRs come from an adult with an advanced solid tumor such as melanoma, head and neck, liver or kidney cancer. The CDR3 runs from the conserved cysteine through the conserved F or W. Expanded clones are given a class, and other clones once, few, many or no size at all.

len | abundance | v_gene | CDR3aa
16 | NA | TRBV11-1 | CASSSDSDRERETQYF
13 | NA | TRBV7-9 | CASSSLPPYEQYF
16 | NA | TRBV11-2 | CASSLVATSGVDTQYF
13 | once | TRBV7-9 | CASSARDSCEQYF
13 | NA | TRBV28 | CASSLRGYNEQFF
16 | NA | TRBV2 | CASSASGQGKTDTQYF
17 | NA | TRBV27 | CASSVSGALRGNQPQHF
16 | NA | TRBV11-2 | CASRATGYATNEKLFF
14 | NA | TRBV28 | CASSLGELVTEQYF
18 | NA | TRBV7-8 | CASSLDPGSPPSGNTIYF
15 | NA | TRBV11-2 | CASSWTALEGSPLHF
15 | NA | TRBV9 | CASSVGGDSGNTIYF
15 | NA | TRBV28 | CAGVPGTQMNTEAFF
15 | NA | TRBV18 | CASSPKYTKGEKLFF